This T cell receptor beta chain originates from a study of tumor-infiltrating lymphocytes in primary liver carcinoma. Priming with a constant-region primer yielded TCR beta cDNA from around 0.45 ug total RNA. Each TCR beta library was derived from three nested multiplex PCR rounds that employed slightly modified ARM-PCR. A C-beta reverse primer and TRBV1-TRBV30 forward primers served in each of the first two PCR rounds, at about 10 cycles apiece. TCRdb re-called the multiplex PCR reads through MiXCR, storing one row per CDR3 protein. Among 330,000 or so distinct CDR3 sequences listed, roughly 61% were seen once. Blood RNA originated from unsorted whole blood, with germline DNA additionally extracted. With chronic HBV infection, the patients were also treatment-naive. There are 12 residues in the CDR3. The germline gives CDR1 SGHNT, CDR2 YYREEE (reference sequence). A note on this clonotype: At one boundary the junction diverges from the germline segment, which might be a read error.

The sequence was obtained from a middle-aged man with primary liver carcinoma and hepatitis B virus infection. Source material: peripheral blood. V gene TRBV5-4 combines with J gene TRBJ2-5, with D hard to call. CDR3 amino acids: CASSVPAEIQYF. For the CDR3, the DNA is TGTGCCAGCAGCGTCCCTGCGGAGATCCAGTACTTC.